Listed below are T cell receptor beta chains from one sample, sequenced in a study of blood T cell repertoires in COVID-19. Sequenced by immunoSEQ multiplex PCR; TCRdb stores in-frame clones only, minus some. Among some 350,000 clones listed, 75% to 90% were seen once. Sequenced sample: PBMCs or T cells enriched from blood (not recorded which). These TCRs come from a man aged 18 to 30 who had recovered from COVID-19. Both conserved end residues are part of each CDR3. The D gene is left open where the match is weak. Rows may omit the clone size; those that give it use once, few, many or a size class.

d_call clone_size j_call v_call cdr3_nt cdr3_aa
- - TRBJ2-5 TRBV7-2 TGTGCCAGCAGCTTAGCGGCGGGGCTCGTAGAGACCCAGTACTTC CASSLAAGLVETQYF
- - TRBJ1-3 TRBV7-9 TGTGCCAGCCAAGGGGGGGGGATTGACCCGACCTCTGGAAACACCATATATTTT CASQGGGIDPTSGNTIYF
- - TRBJ1-1 TRBV5-1 TGCGCCAGCAGCTTTAAGATACAGGAAAACACTGAAGCTTTCTTT CASSFKIQENTEAFF
- - TRBJ2-3 TRBV12-3/TRBV12-4 TGTGCCAGCAGTCCGGCCCCCAGGGATACGCAGTATTTT CASSPAPRDTQYF
TRBD1 - TRBJ1-4 TRBV5-1 TGCGCCAGCAGCTTGACCGGGACAGGGAATACGGTCGATGAAAAACTGTTTTTT CASSLTGTGNTVDEKLFF
- - TRBJ1-5 TRBV19 TGTGCCAGTAGTATACAAGGAGGTCAGCCCCAGCATTTT CASSIQGGQPQHF
- - TRBJ1-5 TRBV20-1 TGCAGTGCTTCCGTCCCCCAGCATTTT CSASVPQHF
- - TRBJ1-2 TRBV27 TGTGCCAGCAGAGCAAACAGGGCACCACTGTATGGCTACACCTTC CASRANRAPLYGYTF
TRBD2 - TRBJ2-3 TRBV19 TGTGCCAGTAGTATAAGGCATAGCGGGGGGCGTGAAGATACGCAGTATTTT CASSIRHSGGREDTQYF
- - TRBJ2-2 TRBV4-1 TGCGCCAGCAGCCAAGATTGGAGCGCGGGGTATACCGGGGAGCTGTTTTTT CASSQDWSAGYTGELFF
- - TRBJ2-2 TRBV4-1 TGCGCCAGCAGCCAAGGCGTAACCAGGGTTTCCGGGGAGCTGTTTTTT CASSQGVTRVSGELFF
- - TRBJ2-5 TRBV19 TGTGCCAGTAGTATCGGGACTAGAGGGGGCGAGACCCAGTACTTC CASSIGTRGGETQYF
TRBD2 - TRBJ2-2 TRBV19 TGTGCCAGTAGAGGACTAGCGGGGGGCCAGGGCGGGGAGCTGTTTTTT CASRGLAGGQGGELFF
- - TRBJ1-5 TRBV28 TGTGCACTCGGAGGGCGGTTGGATCAGCCCCAGCATTTT CALGGRLDQPQHF
- - TRBJ2-7 TRBV12-3/TRBV12-4 TGTGCCAGCAGTTACGGGACCTACGAGCAGTACTTC CASSYGTYEQYF
TRBD1 - TRBJ2-3 TRBV7-8 TGTGCCAGCAGCTTAGGATTAACCTCAGGGGGCGGATGGACAGATACGCAGTATTTT CASSLGLTSGGGWTDTQYF
TRBD2 - TRBJ2-6 TRBV7-3 TGTGCCAGCAGCTTAAACCCCGCTAGCGGGGAGGCTGGGGCCAACGTCCTGACTTTC CASSLNPASGEAGANVLTF
TRBD2 - TRBJ2-1 TRBV9 TGTGCCAGCAGCGCCGAGGGACTAGCGGACAATGAGCAGTTCTTC CASSAEGLADNEQFF
TRBD2 - TRBJ2-1 TRBV4-1 TGCGCCAGCAGCCAAGGTCTAGCGGGAGTAGATGAGCAGTTCTTC CASSQGLAGVDEQFF
- - TRBJ1-5 TRBV6-1 TGTGCCAGCAGTGAAGCTTCCCCCTTGCCCCAGCATTTT CASSEASPLPQHF
- - TRBJ2-2 TRBV3-1/TRBV3-2 TGTGCCAGCACCCGGGGAGGGGGGGACACCGGGGAGCTGTTTTTT CASTRGGGDTGELFF
TRBD2 - TRBJ2-5 TRBV25-1 TGTGCCAGCAGTTCGCCGGGACTAGCGGTGAAGACCCAGTACTTC CASSSPGLAVKTQYF
TRBD1 - TRBJ1-2 TRBV12-3/TRBV12-4 TGTGCCAGCAGTCCCGGACAGGGCTATGGCTACACCTTC CASSPGQGYGYTF
- once TRBJ1-2 TRBV5-6 TGTGCCAGCAGCGCTACGGGGGGCGTTGCTGACTACACCTTC CASSATGGVADYTF
- - TRBJ2-5 TRBV12-3/TRBV12-4 TGTGCCAGCAGTTTGGCAGGGGCCGAGACCCAGTACTTC CASSLAGAETQYF
TRBD2 - TRBJ2-3 TRBV7-6 TGTGCCAGCTCCCCGCCGGGACTAGACGCAGATACGCAGTATTTT CASSPPGLDADTQYF
TRBD2 - TRBJ2-3 TRBV15 TGTGCCACCAGCAGAGTAGGCGGGGGAGATACGCAGTATTTT CATSRVGGGDTQYF
- - TRBJ1-2 TRBV27 TGTGCCAGCAGTCCTTGGGGACGGGACTCACATGGCTACACCTTC CASSPWGRDSHGYTF
TRBD2 - TRBJ2-5 TRBV7-9 TGTGCCAGCAGCTGGACTAGCGGGAGCGGTGAGACCCAGTACTTC CASSWTSGSGETQYF
- - TRBJ2-2 TRBV19 TGTGCCAGTACCGCGGGGTGGAGGGCCGACACCGGGGAGCTGTTTTTT CASTAGWRADTGELFF
TRBD2 - TRBJ2-1 TRBV5-1 TGCGCCAGCAGCTTGCTCGGACTAGCGGGGAACAATGAGCAGTTCTTC CASSLLGLAGNNEQFF
- - TRBJ2-2 TRBV18 TGTGCCAGCTCACCAACTAGTGTCGCCGGGGAGCTGTTTTTT CASSPTSVAGELFF
TRBD1 - TRBJ1-2 TRBV4-2 TGTGCCAGCAGCCAAGATGACAGGGGGAGGTATGGCTACACCTTC CASSQDDRGRYGYTF
- - TRBJ1-5 TRBV19 TGTGCCAGTAGTATTGCAGGGAAAAAGCCCCAGCATTTT CASSIAGKKPQHF
- once TRBJ2-7 TRBV6-1 TGTGCCAGCAGTGATGCAGGGGAAGTCCCCTCCTACGAGCAGTACTTC CASSDAGEVPSYEQYF
TRBD1 - TRBJ2-1 TRBV7-9 TGTGCCAGCAGCCAGACGTACCTAGGGGGACAGGACAATGAGCAGTTCTTC CASSQTYLGGQDNEQFF
- - TRBJ1-5 TRBV6-5 TGTGTCACTTCGGCGGTTTTCAGCAATCAGCCCCAGCATTTT CVTSAVFSNQPQHF
- few TRBJ2-2 TRBV3-1/TRBV3-2 TGTGCCAGCAGCCTCGTAGCCGGGGAGCTGTTTTTT CASSLVAGELFF
TRBD1 - TRBJ1-6 TRBV7-8 TGTGCCAGCAGCCCAAATTGGGACAGCAATTCACCCCTCCACTTT CASSPNWDSNSPLHF
TRBD1 - TRBJ1-3 TRBV11-2 TGTGCCAGCAGCTTAGTAGGGGGCACTCCACGACCAGGAAACACCATATATTTT CASSLVGGTPRPGNTIYF
TRBD1 - TRBJ1-2 TRBV6-5 TGTGCCAGCGTGGGGGGTACGGGACAGTCCTATGGCTACACCTTC CASVGGTGQSYGYTF
TRBD1 - TRBJ1-2 TRBV27 TGTGCCAGCAGTCCAACGACAGGGTGGCAAGATAACTATGGCTACACCTTC CASSPTTGWQDNYGYTF
- - TRBJ2-7 TRBV5-4 TGTGCCAGCAGCTTGAGGGAGTACGAGCAGTACTTC CASSLREYEQYF
- - TRBJ1-4 TRBV20-1 TGCAGTGCTAGTGCCGTCGGTGAAAAACTGTTTTTT CSASAVGEKLFF
TRBD1 - TRBJ1-4 TRBV4-1 TGCGCCAGCAGCCCGAGCCAGTTACAGGGGGGACTGTTTTTT CASSPSQLQGGLFF